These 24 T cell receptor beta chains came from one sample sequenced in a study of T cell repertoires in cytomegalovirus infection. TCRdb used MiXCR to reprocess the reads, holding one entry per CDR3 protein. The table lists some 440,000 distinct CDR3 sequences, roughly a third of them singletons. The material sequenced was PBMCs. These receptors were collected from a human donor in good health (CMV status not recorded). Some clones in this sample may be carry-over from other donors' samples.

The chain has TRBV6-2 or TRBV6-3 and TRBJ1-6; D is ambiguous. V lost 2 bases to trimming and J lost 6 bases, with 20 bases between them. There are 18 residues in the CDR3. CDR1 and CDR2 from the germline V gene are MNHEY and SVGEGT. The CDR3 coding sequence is TGTGCCAGCAGTTACCTCTGGACGGAGCCGTCTGGTAATTCACCCCTCCACTTT. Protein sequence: CASSYLWTEPSGNSPLHF.

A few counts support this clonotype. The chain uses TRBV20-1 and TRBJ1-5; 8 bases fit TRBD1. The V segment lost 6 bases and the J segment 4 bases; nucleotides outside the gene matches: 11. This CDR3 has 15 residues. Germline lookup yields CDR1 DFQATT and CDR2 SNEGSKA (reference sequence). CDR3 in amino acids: CSAKPGQALNQPQHF. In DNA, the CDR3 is TGCAGTGCAAAACCGGGACAGGCATTGAATCAGCCCCAGCATTTT.

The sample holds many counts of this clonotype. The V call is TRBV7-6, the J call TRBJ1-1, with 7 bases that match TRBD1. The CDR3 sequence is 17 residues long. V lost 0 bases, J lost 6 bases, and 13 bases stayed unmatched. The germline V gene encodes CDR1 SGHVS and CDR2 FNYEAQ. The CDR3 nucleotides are TGTGCCAGCAGCTTAGCGCTTAGAAGGGGGCGAAGTGCTGAAGCTTTCTTT. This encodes CASSLALRRGRSAEAFF.

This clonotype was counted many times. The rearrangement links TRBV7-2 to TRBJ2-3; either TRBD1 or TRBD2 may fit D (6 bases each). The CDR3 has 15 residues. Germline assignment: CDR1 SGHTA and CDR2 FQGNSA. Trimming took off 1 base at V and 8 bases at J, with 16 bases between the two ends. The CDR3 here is CASSLGSGGPGTQYF. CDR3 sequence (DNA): TGTGCCAGCAGCTTAGGTTCTGGGGGGCCCGGTACGCAGTATTTT.

CDR3 in DNA: TGTGCCAGCAGTGGAACTAGCGGGGGGAAGTCAGATACGCAGTATTTT. As protein: CASSGTSGGKSDTQYF. V usage is TRBV6-4 and J usage is TRBJ2-3, with 12 bases that match TRBD2. The CDR3 is made up of 16 amino acids. From germline, CDR1 is MRHNA and CDR2 SNTAGT. The V and J ends lost 4 bases and 4 bases, in that order; junction bases with no gene match: 6.

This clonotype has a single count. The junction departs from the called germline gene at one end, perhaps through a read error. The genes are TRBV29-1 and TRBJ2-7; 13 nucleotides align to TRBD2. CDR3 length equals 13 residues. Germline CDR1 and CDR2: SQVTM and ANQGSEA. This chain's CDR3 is CSVRLAGGYDQYF. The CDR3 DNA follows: TGCAGCGTTCGACTAGCGGGGGGCTACGATCAGTACTTC.

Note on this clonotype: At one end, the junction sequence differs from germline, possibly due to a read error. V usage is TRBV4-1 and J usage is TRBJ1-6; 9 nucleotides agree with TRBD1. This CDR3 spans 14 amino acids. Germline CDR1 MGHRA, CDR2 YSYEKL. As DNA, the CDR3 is TGTGCCAGCAGCCAGGGACAGGGAGTAACACCCCTCCACTTT. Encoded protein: CASSQGQGVTPLHF.

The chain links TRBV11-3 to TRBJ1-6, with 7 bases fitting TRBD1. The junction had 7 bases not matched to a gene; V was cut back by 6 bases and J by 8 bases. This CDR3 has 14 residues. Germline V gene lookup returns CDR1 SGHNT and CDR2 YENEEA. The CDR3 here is CASSPRDSDSPLHF. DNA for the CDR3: TGTGCCAGCAGTCCGCGGGACAGTGATTCACCCCTCCACTTT.

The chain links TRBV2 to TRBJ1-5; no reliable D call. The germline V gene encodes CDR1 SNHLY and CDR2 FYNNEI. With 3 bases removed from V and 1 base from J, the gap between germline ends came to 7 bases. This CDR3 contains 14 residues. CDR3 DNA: TGTGCCAGCAGTGACGAGGAAAGCAATCAGCCCCAGCATTTT. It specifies CASSDEESNQPQHF. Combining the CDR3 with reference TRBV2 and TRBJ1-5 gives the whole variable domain EPEVTQTPSHQVTQMGQEVILRCVPISNHLYFYWYRQILGQKVEFLVSFYNNEISEKSEIFDDQFSVERPDGSNFTLKIRSTKLEDSAMYFCASSDEESNQPQHFGDGTRLSIL.

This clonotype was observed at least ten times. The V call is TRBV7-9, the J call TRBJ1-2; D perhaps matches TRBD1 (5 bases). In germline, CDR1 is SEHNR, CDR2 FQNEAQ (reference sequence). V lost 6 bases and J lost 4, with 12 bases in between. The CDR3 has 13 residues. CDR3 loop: CASRPQGSYGYTF. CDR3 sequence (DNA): TGTGCCAGCAGACCCCAGGGAAGCTATGGCTACACCTTC.

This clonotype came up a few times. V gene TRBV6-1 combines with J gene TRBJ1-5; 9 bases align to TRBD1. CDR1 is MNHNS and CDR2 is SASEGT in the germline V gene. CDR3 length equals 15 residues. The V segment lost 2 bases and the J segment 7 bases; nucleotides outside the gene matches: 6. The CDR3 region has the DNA TGTGCCAGCAGTGAACGGACAGGGGTTGGACAGCCCCAGCATTTT. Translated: CASSERTGVGQPQHF.

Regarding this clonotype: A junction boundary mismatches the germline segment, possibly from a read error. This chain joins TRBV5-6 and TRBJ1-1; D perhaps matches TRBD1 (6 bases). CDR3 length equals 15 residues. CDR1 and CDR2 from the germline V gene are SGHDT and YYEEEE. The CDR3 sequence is CSSSQGQFVNTEAFF. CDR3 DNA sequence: TGTTCCAGCAGCCAAGGACAGTTCGTAAACACTGAAGCTTTCTTT.

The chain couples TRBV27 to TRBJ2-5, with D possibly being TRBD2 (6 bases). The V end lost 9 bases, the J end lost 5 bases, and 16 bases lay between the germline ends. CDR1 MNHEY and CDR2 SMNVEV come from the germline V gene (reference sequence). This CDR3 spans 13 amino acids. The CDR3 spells CASSSGVVETQYF. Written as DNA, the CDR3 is TGTGCCAGTAGCTCGGGGGTCGTGGAGACCCAGTACTTC.

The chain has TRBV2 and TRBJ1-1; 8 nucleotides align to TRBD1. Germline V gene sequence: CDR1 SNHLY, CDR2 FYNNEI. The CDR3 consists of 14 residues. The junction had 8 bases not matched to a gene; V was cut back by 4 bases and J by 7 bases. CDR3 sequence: CASSATRQGNEAFF. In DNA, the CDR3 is TGTGCCAGCAGTGCCACAAGACAGGGGAATGAAGCTTTCTTT.

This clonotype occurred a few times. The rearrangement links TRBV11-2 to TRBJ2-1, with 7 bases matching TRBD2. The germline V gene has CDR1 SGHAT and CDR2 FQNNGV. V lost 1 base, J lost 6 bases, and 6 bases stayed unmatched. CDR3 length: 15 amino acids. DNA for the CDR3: TGTGCCAGCAGCTTAGGGGGGGGGTCTGGCAATGAGCAGTTCTTC. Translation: CASSLGGGSGNEQFF.

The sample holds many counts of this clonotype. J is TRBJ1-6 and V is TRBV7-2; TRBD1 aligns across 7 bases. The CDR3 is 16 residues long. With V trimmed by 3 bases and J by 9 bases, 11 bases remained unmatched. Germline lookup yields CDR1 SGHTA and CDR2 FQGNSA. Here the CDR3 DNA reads TGTGCCAGCAGCTTTTGGGGCAGGGGGGAGGTTTCACCCCTCCACTTT. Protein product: CASSFWGRGEVSPLHF.

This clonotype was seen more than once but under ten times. CDR3 nucleotides: TGTGCCAGCAGTTACCTCTTAGGACAGGCCCCGAACACCGGGGAGCTGTTTTTT. Its protein is CASSYLLGQAPNTGELFF. The V gene is TRBV6-5, the J gene TRBJ2-2, with 7 bases lining up with TRBD1. V shed 2 bases and J 0 bases; nucleotides not matched to a gene: 9. The length of the CDR3 is 18 residues. CDR1 is MNHEY, CDR2 SVGAGI, per germline.

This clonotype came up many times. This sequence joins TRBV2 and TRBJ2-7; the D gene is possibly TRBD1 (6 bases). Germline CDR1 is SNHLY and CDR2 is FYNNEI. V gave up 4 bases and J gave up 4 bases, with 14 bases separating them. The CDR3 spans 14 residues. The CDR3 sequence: CASSVELGAYEQYF. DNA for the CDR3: TGTGCCAGCAGTGTCGAGCTGGGGGCGTACGAGCAGTACTTC.

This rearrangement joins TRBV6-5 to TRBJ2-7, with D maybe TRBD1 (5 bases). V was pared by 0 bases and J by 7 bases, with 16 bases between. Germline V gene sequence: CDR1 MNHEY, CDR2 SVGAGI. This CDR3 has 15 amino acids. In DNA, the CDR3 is TGTGCCAGCAGTTACTCCGGGCAGGGTCGAACGGAGCAGTACTTC. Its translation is CASSYSGQGRTEQYF.

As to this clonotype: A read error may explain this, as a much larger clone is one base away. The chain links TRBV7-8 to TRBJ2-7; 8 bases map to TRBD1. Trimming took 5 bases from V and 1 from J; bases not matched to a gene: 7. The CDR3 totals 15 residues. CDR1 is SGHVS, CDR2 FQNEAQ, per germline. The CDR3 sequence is CASSLRTGHSYEQYF. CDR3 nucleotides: TGTGCCAGCAGCCTTCGGACAGGGCATTCCTACGAGCAGTACTTC.

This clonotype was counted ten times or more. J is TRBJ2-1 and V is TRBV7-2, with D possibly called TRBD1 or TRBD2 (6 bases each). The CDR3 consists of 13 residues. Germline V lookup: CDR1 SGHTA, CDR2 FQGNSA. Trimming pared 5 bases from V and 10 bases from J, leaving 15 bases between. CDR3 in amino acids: CASSPFRGEEQFF. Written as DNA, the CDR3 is TGTGCCAGCAGCCCGTTTAGGGGGGAGGAGCAGTTCTTC.

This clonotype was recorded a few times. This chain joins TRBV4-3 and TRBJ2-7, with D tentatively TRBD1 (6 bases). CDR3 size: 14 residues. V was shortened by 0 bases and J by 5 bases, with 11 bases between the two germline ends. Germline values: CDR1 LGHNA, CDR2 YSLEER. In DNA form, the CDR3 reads TGCGCCAGCAGCCAAGATCAGACAGGCGACGAGCAGTACTTC. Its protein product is CASSQDQTGDEQYF.

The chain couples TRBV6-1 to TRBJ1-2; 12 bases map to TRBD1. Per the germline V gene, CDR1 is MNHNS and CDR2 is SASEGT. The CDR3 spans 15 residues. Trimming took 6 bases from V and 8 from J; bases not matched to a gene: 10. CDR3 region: CASSSGTGGTKGYTF. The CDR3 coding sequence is TGTGCCAGCAGCTCCGGGACAGGGGGCACTAAGGGCTACACCTTC.

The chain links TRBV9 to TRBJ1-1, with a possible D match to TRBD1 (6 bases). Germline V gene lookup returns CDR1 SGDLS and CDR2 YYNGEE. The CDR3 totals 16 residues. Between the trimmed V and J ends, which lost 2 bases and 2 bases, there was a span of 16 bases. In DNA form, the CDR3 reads TGTGCCAGCAGCGTGCGGGGGCTGAGTGGAAACACTGAAGCTTTCTTT. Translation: CASSVRGLSGNTEAFF. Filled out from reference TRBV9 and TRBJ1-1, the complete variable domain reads DSGVTQTPKHLITATGQRVTLRCSPRSGDLSVYWYQQSLDQGLQFLIQYYNGEERAKGNILERFSAQQFPDLHSELNLSSLELGDSALYFCASSVRGLSGNTEAFFGQGTRLTVV.